Below, 10 T cell receptor beta chains from the same sample are listed, as sequenced in a study of identical twins (dated by TCRdb to 2016 to 2018). Libraries came from 5' RACE. Sequencing instrument: Illumina HiSeq 2000. The public reads were reanalyzed by TCRdb: fastp trimming at Q25, MiXCR alignment, in-frame beta chains only. One record per CDR3 amino acid sequence lists the most common genes and DNA. Present in this sample are approximately 680,000 distinct CDR3 sequences, around 7.4% of which were seen just once. The top ten clones comprise 1.5% to 2% of the sample. The sample also formed part of further work on yellow fever vaccine responses in identical twins.

The sample was PBMCs. The source of these receptors is a woman between 18 and 29 years old in good health.

This clonotype has only a few counts. The chain links TRBV3-1 to TRBJ2-5; no clear D. V lost 4 bases and J 3 bases, leaving 12 bases between the germline ends. CDR1 is LGHDT, CDR2 YNNKEL, per germline (reference sequence). The CDR3 is 14 residues long. The CDR3 coding sequence is TGTGCCAGCAGCCCCGGCAGCGAGAAAGAGACCCAGTACTTC. Protein: CASSPGSEKETQYF.

There are a few counts of this clonotype. The chain is built from TRBV14 and TRBJ2-7; perhaps D is TRBD1 or TRBD2 (5 bases each). Germline assignment: CDR1 SGHDN and CDR2 FVKESK. The CDR3 length is 15 residues. The V gene lost 6 bases and the J gene lost 6 bases, with 21 bases spanning the gap. The CDR3 is CASRGDFPGPCEQYF. In DNA, the CDR3 is TGTGCCAGCAGGGGGGATTTTCCGGGTCCATGCGAGCAGTACTTC.

The CDR3 bases are TGCAGTGCTAGTATGGGGACAGGGGGCGCCGGGGAGACCCAGTACTTC. Its protein product is CSASMGTGGAGETQYF. The rearrangement joins TRBV20-1 to TRBJ2-5, with 12 positions matching TRBD1. This CDR3 has 16 residues. CDR1 and CDR2 from the germline V gene are DFQATT and SNEGSKA (reference sequence). Trimming removed 3 bases from V and 5 bases from J; junction bases left unmatched: 10.

The chain joins TRBV6-1 to TRBJ1-6; weak D call: TRBD1 (6 bases). CDR1 is MNHNS and CDR2 is SASEGT in the germline V gene. Trimming removed 11 bases at V and 3 bases at J, with 11 bases between. The CDR3 is made up of 13 amino acids. The CDR3 is CAVRDNYNSPLHF. In DNA, the CDR3 is TGTGCCGTTCGGGACAACTATAATTCACCCCTCCACTTT.

In this sample, this clonotype turned up many times. The rearrangement joins TRBV6-1 to TRBJ1-5; D is undetermined. CDR1 and CDR2 from the germline V gene are MNHNS and SASEGT. CDR3 length: 13 residues. With 6 bases removed from V and 0 bases from J, the gap between germline ends came to 6 bases. The CDR3 here is CASRSVSNQPQHF. DNA of the CDR3: TGTGCCAGCAGGTCAGTTAGCAATCAGCCCCAGCATTTT.

This clonotype appeared a few times. The chain combines TRBV12-3 or TRBV12-4 with TRBJ1-2; the D gene is possibly TRBD1 (6 bases). V was cut by 6 bases and J by 6 bases, with 11 bases left in between. This CDR3 is 12 amino acids long. CDR3 protein: CASSLNRDGYTF. Here the CDR3 DNA reads TGTGCCAGCAGCTTAAACAGGGATGGCTACACCTTC.

The chain carries TRBV10-3 and TRBJ1-6; TRBD1 might be the D (5 bases). The V gene lost 4 bases and the J gene lost 10 bases, with 11 bases spanning the gap. Germline V lookup: CDR1 ENHRY, CDR2 SYGVKD. The CDR3 consists of 13 residues. CDR3 amino acids: CAISVGVESPLHF. The DNA of the CDR3 is TGTGCCATCAGTGTGGGGGTGGAATCACCCCTCCACTTT.

This clonotype was counted between two and nine times. Just one base apart from a much larger clone, this may be a read error. The rearrangement uses TRBV12-3 or TRBV12-4 and TRBJ2-4; D might be TRBD1 (8 bases). V dropped 7 bases and J dropped 5 bases, with 27 bases sitting between them. The CDR3 sequence is 18 residues long. The chain's CDR3 is CASILGQGGGVRQNIQYF. The CDR3 DNA reads as TGTGCCAGCATCCTCGGACAGGGTGGGGGGGTTAGGCAAAACATTCAGTACTTC.

V gene TRBV5-1 combines with J gene TRBJ2-7; 8 nucleotides align to TRBD1. The trim removed 0 bases at V and 6 bases at J, leaving 23 bases unmatched. This CDR3 has 20 residues. Germline V gene data show CDR1 as SGHRS and CDR2 as YFSETQ. CDR3 sequence reads: CASSLVGFSPSGQVGSEQYF. The CDR3 DNA reads as TGCGCCAGCAGCTTGGTTGGGTTCTCTCCATCGGGACAGGTGGGTTCCGAGCAGTACTTC. The complete variable domain, with remaining parts taken from reference TRBV5-1 and TRBJ2-7, reads KAGVTQTPRYLIKTRGQQVTLSCSPISGHRSVSWYQQTPGQGLQFLFEYFSETQRNKGNFPGRFSGRQFSNSRSEMNVSTLELGDSALYLCASSLVGFSPSGQVGSEQYFGPGTRLTVT.

The table lists this clonotype with many counts. The chain combines TRBV12-3 or TRBV12-4 with TRBJ1-1; D remains ambiguous. The CDR3 has 13 amino acids. V was trimmed by 6 bases and J by 1 base, leaving 9 bases between them. The CDR3 nucleotides read TGTGCCAGCAGGCCGGGCGAGAACACTGAAGCTTTCTTT. This sequence encodes CASRPGENTEAFF.